Detailed here is one T cell receptor (beta chain). What it binds is not known. The sample originates from a study of T cell responses to AZD1222 COVID-19 vaccine. Notes on the study in general: Without day 14 samples, only post-peak T cell repertoires were studied. CD4 TCRs associated with vaccination spanned spike, dominating at 160-218 and 743-854. Increased Spike-specific TCR breadth and depth were observed after two AZD1222 doses. The sample set comprised mostly white British donors with more females, and clonal diversity was possibly underestimated.

Libraries were prepared by immunoSEQ multiplex PCR; TCRdb keeps only in-frame clonotypes and omits some of them. The data hold some 190,000 clones, with around 90% observed a single time. This specimen consisted of peripheral blood, obtained 28 days after the second AZD1222 dose. The TCR comes from an adult who received the AZD1222 COVID-19 vaccine.

The CDR3 protein is CASSQGSQGNTEAFF. The CDR3 nucleotides are TGTGCCAGCAGCCAAGGGAGTCAGGGGAACACTGAAGCTTTCTTT. The chain combines TRBV3-1 (or the pseudogene TRBV3-2) with TRBJ1-1; perhaps TRBD1 as D (5 bases). The CDR3 runs to 15 residues. V gave up 1 base and J gave up 1 base, with 10 bases separating them. CDR1 is LGHDT and CDR2 is YNNKEL in the germline V gene (reference sequence).